This T cell receptor beta chain comes out of a study of blood T cell repertoires in COVID-19. Background on the study: PBMCs, B-cell-depleted T cells, or T cells were the source of the cDNA or gDNA that made up the material.

Cohort 3 recovery required two negative PCRs, clearance, or symptom resolution. Repertoires were generated with immunoSEQ multiplex PCR, while TCRdb's copy carries only in-frame clones and drops some. Of under 450,000 clones in the sample, about 89% were seen once. The table lists this clone with a count of one. The source of this sequence is a man aged 30 to 39 who had recovered from COVID-19. Sequencing was performed on PBMCs or T cells enriched from blood (not recorded which).

This CDR3 reads CAPIAGGPDTQYF. The CDR3, as DNA: TGCGCCCCCATTGCGGGGGGACCAGATACGCAGTATTTT. This sequence joins TRBV23-1 and TRBJ2-3; the match to TRBD2 covers 8 bases. TRBV23-1 is recorded as an ORF, its role being uncertain. V was pared by 11 bases and J by 4 bases, with 8 bases of the junction left unmatched. The CDR3 runs 13 residues.